This T cell receptor (beta chain) was identified during a study of OX40 agonist ivuxolimab in advanced cancers. In the study overall: In three patients, partial responses were observed, one with hepatocellular carcinoma and two with cutaneous melanoma.

About this clone: One end of the junction is discordant with germline, which a read error may explain. Different DNA sequences within this sample yield the same CDR3.

The investigators sampled blood at baseline, at cycle 4 day 1, and at cycle 7 day 1. Data came from immunoSEQ multiplex PCR; TCRdb stores just in-frame clones and leaves some out. The data show roughly 60,000 clones, 80% to 90% seen once. This receptor was obtained from an adult with an advanced solid tumor such as melanoma, head and neck, liver or kidney cancer. Specimen: CD4+ or CD8+ T cells sorted from blood, collected in a trial of the OX40 agonist ivuxolimab.

For the CDR3, the DNA is TGCGCCAGCAGCCCCAGGGTAGGGGCTACGGAGAACACTGAAGCTTTCTTC. Protein sequence: CASSPRVGATENTEAFF. The chain carries TRBV5-1 and TRBJ1-1, with D perhaps TRBD1 (5 bases). Germline loops: CDR1 SGHRS, CDR2 YFSETQ. The CDR3 is 17 residues long.